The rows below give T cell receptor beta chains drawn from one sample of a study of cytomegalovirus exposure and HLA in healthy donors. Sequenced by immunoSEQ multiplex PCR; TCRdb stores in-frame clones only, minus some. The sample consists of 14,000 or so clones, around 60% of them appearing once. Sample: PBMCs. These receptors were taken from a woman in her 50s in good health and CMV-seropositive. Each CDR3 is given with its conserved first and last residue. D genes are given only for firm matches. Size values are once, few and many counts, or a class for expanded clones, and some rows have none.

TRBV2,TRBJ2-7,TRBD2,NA,CASSEGWGARPSGRSSYEQYF,TGTGCCAGCAGTGAAGGGTGGGGTGCCAGGCCAAGCGGGAGAAGCTCCTACGAGCAGTACTTC
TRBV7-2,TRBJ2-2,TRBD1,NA,CASSPRTGGNTGELFF,TGTGCCAGCAGCCCTCGGACAGGGGGGAACACCGGGGAGCTGTTTTTT
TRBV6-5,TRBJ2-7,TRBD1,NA,CASSYRGQGTYEQYF,TGTGCCAGCAGTTACAGGGGACAGGGAACCTACGAGCAGTACTTC
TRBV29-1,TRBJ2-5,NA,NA,CSVERGETQYF,TGCAGCGTTGAAAGGGGTGAGACCCAGTACTTC
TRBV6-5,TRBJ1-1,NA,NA,CASSFRGNTEAFF,TGTGCCAGCAGTTTCCGGGGTAACACTGAAGCTTTCTTT
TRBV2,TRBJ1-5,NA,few,CASSVGEDQPQHF,TGTGCCAGCAGTGTGGGTGAGGATCAGCCCCAGCATTTT
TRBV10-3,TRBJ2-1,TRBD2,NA,CAISDLTSADEQFF,TGTGCCATCAGTGATCTTACTAGCGCCGATGAGCAGTTCTTC
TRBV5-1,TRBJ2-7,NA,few,CASSLGQGYYEQYF,TGCGCCAGCAGCTTGGGCCAGGGCTACTACGAGCAGTACTTC
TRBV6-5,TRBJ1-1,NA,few,CASSYLRNTEAFF,TGTGCCAGCAGTTATTTGCGGAACACTGAAGCTTTCTTT
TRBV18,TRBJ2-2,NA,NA,CASSQADTGELFF,TGTGCCAGCTCCCAAGCGGACACCGGGGAGCTGTTTTTT
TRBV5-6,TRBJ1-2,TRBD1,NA,CASNAGQGSRTF,TGTGCCAGCAACGCCGGACAGGGTTCTCGCACCTTC
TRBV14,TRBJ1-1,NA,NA,CASSPAGNTEAFF,TGTGCCAGCAGCCCAGCGGGGAACACTGAAGCTTTCTTT
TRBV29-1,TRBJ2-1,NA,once,CSVLMADVDEQFF,TGCAGCGTCTTGATGGCGGATGTGGATGAGCAGTTCTTC
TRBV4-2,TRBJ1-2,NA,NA,CASSQTSGHLGGGYTF,TGTGCCAGCAGCCAGACATCGGGACACCTAGGAGGTGGCTACACCTTC